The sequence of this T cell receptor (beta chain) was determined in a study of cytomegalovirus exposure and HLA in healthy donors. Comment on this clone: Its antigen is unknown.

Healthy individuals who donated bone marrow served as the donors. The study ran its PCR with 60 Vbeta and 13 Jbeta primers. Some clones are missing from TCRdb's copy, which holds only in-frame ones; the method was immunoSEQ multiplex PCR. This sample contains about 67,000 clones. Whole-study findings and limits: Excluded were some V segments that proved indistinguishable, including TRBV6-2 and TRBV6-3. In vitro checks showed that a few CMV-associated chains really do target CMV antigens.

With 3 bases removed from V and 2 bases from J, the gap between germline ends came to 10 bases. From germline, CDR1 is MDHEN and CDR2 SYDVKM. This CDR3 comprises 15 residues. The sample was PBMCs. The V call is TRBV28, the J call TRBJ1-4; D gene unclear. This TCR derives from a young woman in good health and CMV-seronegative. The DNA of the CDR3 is TGTGCCAGCAGTTTCCCCCGGTTCACTAATGAAAAACTGTTTTTT. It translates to CASSFPRFTNEKLFF. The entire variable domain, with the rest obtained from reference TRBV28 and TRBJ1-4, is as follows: DVKVTQSSRYLVKRTGEKVFLECVQDMDHENMFWYRQDPGLGLRLIYFSYDVKMKEKGDIPEGYSVSREKKERFSLILESASTNQTSMYLCASSFPRFTNEKLFFGSGTQLSVL.